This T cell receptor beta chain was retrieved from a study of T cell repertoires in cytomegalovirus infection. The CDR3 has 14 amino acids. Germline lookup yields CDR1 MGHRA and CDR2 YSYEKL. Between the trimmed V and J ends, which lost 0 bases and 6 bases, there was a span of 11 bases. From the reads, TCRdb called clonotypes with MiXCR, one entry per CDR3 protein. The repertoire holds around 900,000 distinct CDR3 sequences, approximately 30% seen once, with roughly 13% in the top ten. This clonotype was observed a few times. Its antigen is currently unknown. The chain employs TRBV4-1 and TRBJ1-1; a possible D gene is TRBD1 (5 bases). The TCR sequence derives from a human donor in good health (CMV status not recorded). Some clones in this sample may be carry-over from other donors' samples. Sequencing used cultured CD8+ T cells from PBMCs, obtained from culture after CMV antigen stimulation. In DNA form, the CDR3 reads TGCGCCAGCAGCCAAGAAGGGACCCTTCCTGAAGCTTTCTTT. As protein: CASSQEGTLPEAFF.